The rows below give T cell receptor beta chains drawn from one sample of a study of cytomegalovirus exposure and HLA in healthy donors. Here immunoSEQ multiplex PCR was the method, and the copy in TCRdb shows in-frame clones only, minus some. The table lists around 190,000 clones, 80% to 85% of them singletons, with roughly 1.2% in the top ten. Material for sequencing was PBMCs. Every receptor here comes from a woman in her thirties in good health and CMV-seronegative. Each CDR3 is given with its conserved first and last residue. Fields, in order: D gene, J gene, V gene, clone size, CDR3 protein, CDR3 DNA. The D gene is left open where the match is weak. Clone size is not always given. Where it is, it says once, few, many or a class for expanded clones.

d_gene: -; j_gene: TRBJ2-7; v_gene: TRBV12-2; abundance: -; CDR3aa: CASRLVCGTSGSEQYF; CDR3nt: TGTGCAAGTCGCTTAGTATGTGGGACTAGCGGGTCCGAGCAGTACTTC
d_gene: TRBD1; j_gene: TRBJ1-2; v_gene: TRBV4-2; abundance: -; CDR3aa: CASSQVFGQGARDGYTF; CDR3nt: TGTGCCAGCAGCCAAGTATTCGGACAGGGGGCGAGGGATGGCTACACCTTC
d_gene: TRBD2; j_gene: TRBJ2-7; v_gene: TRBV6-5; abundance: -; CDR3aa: CASNRGGAYEQYF; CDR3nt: TGTGCCAGCAACCGCGGGGGGGCCTACGAGCAGTACTTC
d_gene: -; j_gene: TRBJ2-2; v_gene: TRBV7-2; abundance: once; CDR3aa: CASSLTGRELFF; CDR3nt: TGTGCCAGCAGCTTGACTGGTCGGGAGCTGTTTTTT
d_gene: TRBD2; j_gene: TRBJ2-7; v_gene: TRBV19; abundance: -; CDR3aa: CASSSQTSGSYEQYF; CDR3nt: TGTGCCAGTAGTTCCCAGACTAGCGGATCCTACGAGCAGTACTTC
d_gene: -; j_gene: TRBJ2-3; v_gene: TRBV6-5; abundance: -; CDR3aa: CASSVPFGDTQYF; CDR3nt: TGTGCCAGCAGTGTACCGTTCGGAGATACGCAGTATTTT
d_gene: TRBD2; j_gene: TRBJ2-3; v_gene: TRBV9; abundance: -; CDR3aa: CASSATTSWSTDTQYF; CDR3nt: TGTGCCAGCAGCGCCACGACTAGCTGGAGCACAGATACGCAGTATTTT
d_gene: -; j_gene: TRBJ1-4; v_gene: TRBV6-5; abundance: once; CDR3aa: CASSKPVGKLFF; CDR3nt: TGTGCCAGCAGCAAACCCGTCGGAAAACTGTTTTTT
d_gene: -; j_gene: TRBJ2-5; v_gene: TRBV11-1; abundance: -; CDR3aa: CASSQEAVVTQYF; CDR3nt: TGTGCCAGCAGCCAAGAGGCGGTTGTGACCCAGTACTTC
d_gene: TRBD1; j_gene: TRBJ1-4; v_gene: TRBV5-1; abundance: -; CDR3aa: CASSSTGGAEEKLFF; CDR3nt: TGCGCCAGCAGTTCTACAGGGGGCGCTGAAGAAAAACTGTTTTTT
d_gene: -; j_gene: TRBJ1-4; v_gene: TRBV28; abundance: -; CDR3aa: CASYGQYNEKLFF; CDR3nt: TGTGCCAGCTATGGACAGTATAATGAAAAACTGTTTTTT
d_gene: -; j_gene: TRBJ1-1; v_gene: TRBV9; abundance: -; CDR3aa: CASSPQLMNTEAFF; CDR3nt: TGTGCCAGCAGCCCACAGTTAATGAACACTGAAGCTTTCTTT
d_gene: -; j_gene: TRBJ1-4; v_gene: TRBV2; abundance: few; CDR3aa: CASITPRVRGKLFF; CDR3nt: TGTGCCAGCATTACACCCAGGGTACGAGGAAAACTGTTTTTT
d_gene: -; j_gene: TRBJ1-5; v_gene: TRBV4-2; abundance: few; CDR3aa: CASSQVAYSNQPQHF; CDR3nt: TGTGCCAGCAGCCAAGTAGCCTATAGCAATCAGCCCCAGCATTTT
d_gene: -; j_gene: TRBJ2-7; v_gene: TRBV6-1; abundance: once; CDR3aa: CASSEVLGAPYEQYF; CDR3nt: TGTGCCAGCAGTGAAGTTCTGGGGGCCCCATACGAGCAGTACTTC
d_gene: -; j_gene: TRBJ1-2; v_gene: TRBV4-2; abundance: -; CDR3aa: CASSQEHRQVGGYTF; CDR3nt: TGTGCCAGCAGCCAAGAGCATCGACAGGTAGGAGGCTACACCTTC
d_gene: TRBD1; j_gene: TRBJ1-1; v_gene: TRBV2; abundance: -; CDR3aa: CASSPDRGGPEAFF; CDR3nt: TGTGCCAGCAGCCCAGACAGGGGCGGTCCTGAAGCTTTCTTT
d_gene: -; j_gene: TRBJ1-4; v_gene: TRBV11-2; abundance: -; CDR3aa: CASSLVTGGEEKLFF; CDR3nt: TGTGCCAGCAGCTTAGTAACGGGGGGCGAGGAAAAACTGTTTTTT
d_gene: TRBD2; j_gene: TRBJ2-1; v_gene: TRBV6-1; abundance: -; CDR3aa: CASMYGLASNEQFF; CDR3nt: TGTGCCAGCATGTATGGACTAGCATCCAATGAGCAGTTCTTC
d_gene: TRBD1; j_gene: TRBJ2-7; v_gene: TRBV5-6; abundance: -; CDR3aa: CASRRTGERQYF; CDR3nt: TGTGCCAGCAGAAGAACAGGGGAACGGCAGTACTTC
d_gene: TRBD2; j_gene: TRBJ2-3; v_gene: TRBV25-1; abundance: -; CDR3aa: CASSDTTSGRGDTQYF; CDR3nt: TGTGCCAGCAGTGACACCACTAGCGGGAGAGGAGATACGCAGTATTTT
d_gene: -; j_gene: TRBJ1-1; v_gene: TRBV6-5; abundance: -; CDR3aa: CASSYSSRQNTEAFF; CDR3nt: TGTGCCAGCAGTTACTCGTCCAGACAGAACACTGAAGCTTTCTTT
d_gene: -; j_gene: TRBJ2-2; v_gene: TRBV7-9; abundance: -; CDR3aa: CASSFRTGRGTGELFF; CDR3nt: TGTGCCAGCAGCTTCCGGACAGGGAGGGGCACCGGGGAGCTGTTTTTT
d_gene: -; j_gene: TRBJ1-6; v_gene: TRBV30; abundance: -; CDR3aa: CAWSDVHLAINSPLHF; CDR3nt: TGTGCCTGGAGTGATGTACATCTGGCCATAAATTCACCCCTCCACTTT